This TCR beta chain was recorded in a study of Ad26.COV2.S vaccination and SARS-CoV-2 variants (dated by TCRdb to 2020 to 2023). Regarding the study in general: Vaccine-arm donors came from COV1001, a multicentre, randomized, double-blind, placebo-controlled phase I-IIa trial of Ad26.COV2.S in healthy adults. A total of 32 samples were included in the TCR-sequenced set, comprising roughly 19 Ad26.COV2.S vaccine recipients, 5 placebo recipients and 8 SARS-CoV-2 convalescent individuals. The specificity and breadth of SARS-CoV-2-reactive T cell receptors after Ad26.COV2.S vaccination were assessed by TCRbeta repertoire sequencing. Investigators remained blinded to trial group allocation during experiments and outcome assessment. Ad26.COV2.S was administered intramuscularly at 5 x 10^10 or 1 x 10^11 viral particles, either as a single shot or as two shots given 56 days apart. Trial participants were randomized into five groups of five: low-dose or high-dose Ad26.COV2.S given once or twice, or placebo on both occasions.

Interpreted using the paper, the treatment or condition label stands for: some 19 received Ad26.COV2.S at low or high dose, single or two shots; about five received placebo; per-sample allocation not given. For vaccine and placebo recipients, the sequenced repertoires came from samples collected on day 63 after the first injection. In Cohort 1b, some 25 adults aged 18-55 years were enrolled at a single site in Boston, USA, between 29 July and 7 August 2020. Ad26.COV2.S consisted of a replication-incompetent adenovirus type 26 vector by which a prefusion-stabilized SARS-CoV-2 spike protein from the original Wuhan strain was expressed. Summary of the overall study and its limitations: It was noted by the authors that total T cell responses may have been underestimated by the TCR breadth and depth analyses. After vaccination, substantial breadth of spike-specific CD8+ and CD4+ T cell responses was reported. Higher spike-specific TCR breadth was observed in Ad26.COV2.S recipients than in placebo recipients (P = 0.0014). Vaccine and placebo recipients had comparable non-spike TCR breadth, which fits with the vaccine containing only spike. Comparing responses between vaccine doses or regimens was not something the study was powered to do.

Looking up the germline V gene (reference sequence) yields CDR1 SEHNR and CDR2 FQNEAQ. Germline trimming: 5 bases from V, 1 base from J; junction bases outside gene matches: 2. CDR3 length: 16 amino acids, cysteine to phenylalanine. The sequence is cut down to CDR3 DNA, 48 bases in frame from base 1. Comments on this clone: It lacks a known antigen. No much larger clone is present one base from it, and per-base qualities are unavailable.

TCRbeta CDR3 regions were sequenced with the immunoSEQ Assay. After extraction, genomic DNA underwent amplification by bias-controlled multiplex PCR, followed by high-throughput sequencing. Regarding the original processing steps: Collapsing and filtering of sequences were performed to quantify the absolute abundance of each unique TCRbeta CDR3 region. T cell fraction was estimated by normalization of TCRbeta template counts to usable DNA, with usable DNA being measured through amplification of reference genes present in all nucleated cells. Repertoire TCRs were annotated as SARS-CoV-2-specific when V gene, CDR3 amino acid sequence and J gene were exactly matched to a known reactive TCR set. The reference SARS-CoV-2 TCR set was derived from MIRA and filtered for enrichment in COVID-19-positive ImmuneCODE repertoires, a step that removed public or cross-reactive TCRs. Drawing on the MIRA antigens, annotated TCRs were analysed further at the level of specific ORF or position within ORF. Breadth was defined as the number of annotated unique rearrangements divided by the total number of unique productive rearrangements, and depth was defined as the summed frequency of the annotated unique rearrangements. Group comparisons of TCR breadth used two-sided Wilcoxon rank-sum tests. TCRdb holds this immuneACCESS table with in-frame rearrangements only. Some clones are missing; in checked studies, unresolved V genes explain under half, and the rest has no known cause. V, J and clone size were drawn from that table, and D and trimming were deduced from the DNA. The sample table lists about 350,000 clones, 75% to 90% of them with a count of one. Jointly, the top ten make up approximately 4.5% of the sample.

The chain employs TRBV7-9 and TRBJ2-2; 12 nucleotides in the junction match TRBD2. This TCR came from a person between 18 and 60 years old who received the Ad26.COV2.S COVID-19 vaccine or a placebo. Sample: peripheral blood, taken in a trial of Ad26.COV2.S vaccine versus placebo. The CDR3 protein: CASSVTSGRNTGELFF. The DNA sequence follows: TGTGCCAGCAGCGTGACTAGCGGGAGGAACACCGGGGAGCTGTTTTTT.